This T cell receptor beta chain originates from a study of HIV-infected patients and healthy controls. Findings and limits, study-wide: HIV-infected repertoires had significantly higher mean Gini indices than controls, possibly reflecting oligoclonality.

Germline V gene data show CDR1 as SEHNR and CDR2 as FQNEAQ (reference sequence). J gave up 2 bases and V 7 bases, and 10 bases lay outside the gene matches. The CDR3 consists of 15 residues. Reverse transcription used roughly 480 ng RNA and constant-region primers for alpha and beta. Using multiplexing indices, alpha and beta chain libraries were generated apart by chain-specific third strand synthesis. TCRdb ran MiXCR on the 5' RACE reads and lists one entry per CDR3 protein. The sample comprises about 16,000 distinct CDR3 sequences, just under 9.5% of which are singletons, and approximately 5.1% rests with the top ten. A word on this clonotype: The antigen is not known.

All unsorted peripheral T cells were captured because whole blood was used without fractionation. V and J are TRBV7-9 and TRBJ2-5; 7 bases fit TRBD2. The receptor was derived from an adult in good health. Material for sequencing was blood. CDR3 in DNA: TGTGCCAGCAAAGAAGCGGGAATACCGCAAGAGACCCAGTACTTC. Translated: CASKEAGIPQETQYF.